Given below is one T cell receptor (beta chain) in context. No antigen is known for it. Nothing much larger sits one base from this clone, and base qualities are not available. Including cysteine and phenylalanine, the CDR3 has 15 amino acids. Only the CDR3 portion is preserved as DNA: 45 bases, with reading frame beginning at the first base. The germline V gene yields SQVTM for CDR1 and ANQGSEA for CDR2. V lost 6 bases and J lost 5 bases, and the count of bases not matched to a germline gene is 12. Each collaborating institution followed its own protocols to collect whole blood in K2EDTA tubes. For TCRbeta analysis, collaborator samples were shipped as frozen whole blood, as isolated PBMCs, or as DNA extracted from either sample type. TCRbeta CDR3 regions were amplified from genomic DNA using the immunoSEQ Assay, a bias-controlled multiplex PCR. On the study's bioinformatics: Within the assay, amplification of reference gene primers was used to estimate how many nucleated cells each sample contained. To quantify the absolute abundance of each unique TCRbeta CDR3 rearrangement, sequence reads were collapsed and filtered. For each sample, productive Simpson clonality was calculated as the square root of Simpson's diversity index over productive rearrangements. Sourced from immuneACCESS, this table was stored by TCRdb with only in-frame sequences that have V and J called. A share of the clones is absent; for the studies checked, an unresolved V gene accounts for under half, and the remainder has no known explanation. Clone size and V and J calls were adopted from that table, with D and trimming inferred from the DNA. The sample table records approximately 260,000 clones; less than 85% of these occur just once. The top ten clones comprise 4% to 6% of the sample.

This entry comes from a study of blood T cell repertoires in COVID-19 (TCRdb year 2020). In terms of the full investigation: Samples from collaborators originated in the United States, Italy and Spain and spanned both the acute and convalescent phases of COVID-19. The prospective study material was composed of cDNA or gDNA derived from T cells, B-cell-depleted T cells, or PBMCs. Deeply sampled blood TCRbeta repertoires from subjects exposed to, actively infected with, or recovered from COVID-19 were included in the dataset. The repertoires were made available in a free public database intended to serve as a resource for research on the immune response to SARS-CoV-2. Samples were obtained from the ongoing ImmuneRACE study (first 160 participants) and from about 1,300 subjects provided by 6 global collaborators. Nearly every sample came with metadata listing a de-identified subject ID, COVID-19 status, age in years and sex. Where HLA class I and class II types were available, the types were taken from metadata supplied by the sample provider, not from assay-based typing.

General conclusions and limits of the study: The quantity of clinical and demographic metadata differed by source and by participant and was supplied without curation.

The V and J genes are TRBV29-1 and TRBJ2-2, with TRBD1 matching 7 junction bases. The sample taken for sequencing was peripheral blood. This receptor was taken from a woman of 80 years or more with active or convalescent COVID-19. The nucleotide sequence is given as TGCAGCGTAAAAGAGCCGGGACAGAGTACCGGGGAGCTGTTTTTT. This codes for CSVKEPGQSTGELFF.